These 3 T cell receptor beta chains were all obtained from the same sample, sequenced in a study of blood T cell repertoires in COVID-19. The protocol was immunoSEQ multiplex PCR, while the TCRdb copy is restricted to in-frame clones and leaves out a portion. This repertoire shows 100,000 or so clones, 81% found once; its top ten account for 30% to 45%. The sample comprised peripheral blood. The receptors were gathered from a man aged 80 or over with acute or convalescent COVID-19.

This chain joins TRBV5-5 and TRBJ1-2, with 11 bases that match TRBD1. The CDR3 length is 15 residues. The germline CDR1 and CDR2 sequences are SGHKS and YYEKEE (reference sequence). V shed 3 bases and J 6 bases; nucleotides not matched to a gene: 7. DNA of the CDR3: TGTGCCAGCAGCTCGGCTTGGGGACAGGGGGATGGCTACACCTTC. Its translation is CASSSAWGQGDGYTF.

V usage is TRBV28 and J usage is TRBJ2-3; TRBD2 might be the D (5 bases). The germline V gene has CDR1 MDHEN and CDR2 SYDVKM. The CDR3 runs to 15 residues. V gave up 2 bases and J gave up 1 base, with 10 bases separating them. The CDR3 region is CASSLAGQGTDTQYF. Here the CDR3 DNA reads TGTGCCAGCAGTTTAGCGGGTCAGGGCACAGATACGCAGTATTTT.

V is TRBV20-1 and J is TRBJ2-7; the D gene is possibly TRBD2 (6 bases). The CDR3 extends over 11 amino acids. Germline CDR1 and CDR2: DFQATT and SNEGSKA (reference sequence). Between the trimmed V and J ends, which lost 6 bases and 4 bases, there was a span of 10 bases. This CDR3 is CSANRGYEQYF. As DNA, the CDR3 is TGCAGTGCGAATCGGGGGTACGAGCAGTACTTC.